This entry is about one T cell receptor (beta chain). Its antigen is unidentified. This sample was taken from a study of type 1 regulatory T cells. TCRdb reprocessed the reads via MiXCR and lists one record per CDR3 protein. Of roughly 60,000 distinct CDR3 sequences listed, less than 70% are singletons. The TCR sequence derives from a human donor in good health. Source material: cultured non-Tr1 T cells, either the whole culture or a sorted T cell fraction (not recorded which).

CDR3 loop: CSASGSLNTEAFF. CDR3 sequence (DNA): TGCAGTGCTAGTGGCTCTTTGAACACTGAAGCTTTCTTT. The V and J genes are TRBV20-1 and TRBJ1-1; D unresolved. Trimming pared 3 bases from V and 0 bases from J, leaving 8 bases between. The germline gives CDR1 DFQATT, CDR2 SNEGSKA (reference sequence). The CDR3 sequence is 13 residues long.